This TCR beta chain came from a study of blood T cell repertoires in COVID-19. The wider study: Material from acute and convalescent COVID-19 was sourced from the United States, Italy and Spain. T cells, B-cell-depleted T cells, or PBMCs provided the cDNA or gDNA that served as material.

Assay used: immunoSEQ multiplex PCR; TCRdb lists only in-frame clones, some missing. This table holds approximately 210,000 clones, roughly 85% found once. CDR3 length: 13 amino acids. The V gene end was trimmed by 6 bases and the J gene end by 5 bases; junction bases not matched to a gene: 3. Germline V CDR1 and CDR2: MNHEY, SVGAGI. The rearrangement links TRBV6-5 to TRBJ1-4; TRBD1 aligns across 7 bases. The sequence was obtained from a woman in her 70s with active or convalescent COVID-19. The sequenced sample was peripheral blood. In nucleotides, the CDR3 is TGTGCCAGCAGGCCCAGGGGGAATGAAAAACTGTTTTTT. Residues: CASRPRGNEKLFF.